The 10 T cell receptor beta chains presented below share a single source sample, sequenced in a study of CD8+CD57+ T cells in acquired aplastic anemia. Individuals selected for sequencing had exhibited CD8+CD57+ cell expansion on flow cytometry. Template material for TCR beta VDJ and CDR3 profiling consisted of genomic DNA. TCRdb re-analysed the reads in MiXCR, keeping a single row per CDR3 protein. The table records 160,000 or so distinct CDR3 sequences, 70% to 80% of them present only once. Material: sorted CD4+, CD8+, or CD8+CD57+ T cells (not recorded which) from PBMCs. Receptor source: a human donor with aplastic anemia.

This clonotype was seen once. Mismatch with germline at one junction end may stem from a read error. The V gene is TRBV12-3 or TRBV12-4, the J gene TRBJ2-2; 8 nucleotides agree with TRBD2. The CDR3 runs 15 residues. For the CDR3, the DNA is TGTGCCAGCAGTTTAGTGCGGGGGGCCAATGGGGTGCTGTTTTTT. Its translation is CASSLVRGANGVLFF.

The rearrangement joins TRBV2 to TRBJ2-4; D might be TRBD2 (5 bases). V lost 6 bases and J lost 7, with 13 bases in between. The V gene's germline CDR1 is SNHLY and CDR2 FYNNEI. The CDR3 length is 13 residues. The CDR3 protein is CASSLFPGNIQYF. CDR3 nucleotides: TGTGCCAGCAGCTTATTCCCGGGGAACATTCAGTACTTC.

The chain uses TRBV7-9 and TRBJ1-1; D might be TRBD1 (5 bases). Germline-derived CDR1 and CDR2 are SEHNR and FQNEAQ (reference sequence). This CDR3 contains 14 residues. Between the trimmed V and J ends, which lost 6 bases and 1 base, there was a span of 12 bases. CDR3: CASSLGTENTEAFF. CDR3 DNA: TGTGCCAGCAGTCTCGGGACGGAGAACACTGAAGCTTTCTTT.

This clonotype showed up just a few times. This chain uses TRBV12-3 or TRBV12-4 with TRBJ2-3, with 9 bases fitting TRBD2. This CDR3 spans 19 amino acids. V lost 9 bases, J lost 0 bases, and 19 bases stayed unmatched. The CDR3 nucleotides are TGTGCCAGTTCTCCCGGCCTAGCGGGGTCTAGTGCTAGCACAGATACGCAGTATTTT. The encoded protein is CASSPGLAGSSASTDTQYF.

In the case of this clonotype: A junction boundary mismatches the germline segment, possibly from a read error. The V and J genes are TRBV20-1 and TRBJ2-3; TRBD2 agrees at 9 bases. From germline, CDR1 is DFQATT and CDR2 SNEGSKA (reference sequence). This CDR3 has 14 residues. As DNA, the CDR3 is TGCAGTGCTGACGGTAGCGGGAGCACCGATACGCAGTATTTT. This translates into CSADGSGSTDTQYF.

The chain is built from TRBV20-1 and TRBJ2-6, with 11 bases aligning to TRBD1. From germline, CDR1 is DFQATT and CDR2 SNEGSKA (reference sequence). This CDR3 has 17 residues. The V segment lost 1 base and the J segment 2 bases; nucleotides outside the gene matches: 4. CDR3 region: CSARGTGGYAGANVLTF. The CDR3, as DNA: TGCAGTGCTAGAGGGACAGGGGGCTATGCTGGGGCCAACGTCCTGACTTTC.

To note about this clonotype: Its ends do not fully match the called genes, so a read error is possible. This chain links TRBV6-6 with TRBJ1-1, with D possibly matching TRBD1 (6 bases). Germline CDR1 MNHNY, CDR2 SVGAGI (reference sequence). The CDR3 runs 14 residues. The CDR3 region is CASSAGGGNTEASF. The CDR3 DNA sequence: TGTGCCAGCAGCGCTGGAGGGGGAAACACTGAAGCTTCCTTT.

This clonotype showed up just a few times. This chain connects TRBV20-1 to TRBJ2-7; D gene unclear. With 3 bases removed from V and 2 bases from J, the gap between germline ends came to 8 bases. The CDR3 has 12 amino acids. The germline gives CDR1 DFQATT, CDR2 SNEGSKA (reference sequence). The DNA of the CDR3 is TGCAGTGCTAGCGGGTTAGCCTACGAGCAGTACTTC. It encodes CSASGLAYEQYF.

The rearrangement joins TRBV20-1 to TRBJ2-7; 7 bases match TRBD1. The V gene end was trimmed by 6 bases and the J gene end by 4 bases; junction bases not matched to a gene: 9. Germline V gene data show CDR1 as DFQATT and CDR2 as SNEGSKA (reference sequence). CDR3 length: 13 amino acids. CDR3 in amino acids: CSAEDRDPYEQYF. CDR3 DNA sequence: TGCAGTGCAGAAGACAGGGATCCGTACGAGCAGTACTTC.

As concerns this clonotype: It is unclear where the CDR3 begins or ends on the DNA, so no DNA is shown, and the CDR3 is as TCRdb lists it. The genes are TRBV5-6 and TRBJ2-5; the table's TRBD2 call for D was not verified on the DNA. Ends included, the CDR3 has 24 residues. Germline V lookup: CDR1 SGHDT, CDR2 YYEEEE. This CDR3 reads CASSFYICSARALAGGSIQETQYF.